This TCR beta chain was recorded in a study of T cell responses to AZD1222 COVID-19 vaccine. TCRdb's table, derived via immunoSEQ multiplex PCR, lists solely in-frame clones and lacks some. The sample comprises about 180,000 clones, almost 90% of which are singletons, and about 7.2% rests with the top ten. The CDR3 length is 14 residues. This sample comprised peripheral blood, obtained on day 0 of AZD1222 vaccination. The chain carries TRBV21-1 and TRBJ1-6; the D call TRBD1 from the table was never checked on the DNA. TRBV21-1 is a pseudogene locus. This sequence was found in an adult in good health. The CDR3 sequence: CASSGTGVNSPLHF. CDR3 DNA: TGTGCCAGCAGCGGAACAGGGGTGAATTCACCCCTCCACTTT.